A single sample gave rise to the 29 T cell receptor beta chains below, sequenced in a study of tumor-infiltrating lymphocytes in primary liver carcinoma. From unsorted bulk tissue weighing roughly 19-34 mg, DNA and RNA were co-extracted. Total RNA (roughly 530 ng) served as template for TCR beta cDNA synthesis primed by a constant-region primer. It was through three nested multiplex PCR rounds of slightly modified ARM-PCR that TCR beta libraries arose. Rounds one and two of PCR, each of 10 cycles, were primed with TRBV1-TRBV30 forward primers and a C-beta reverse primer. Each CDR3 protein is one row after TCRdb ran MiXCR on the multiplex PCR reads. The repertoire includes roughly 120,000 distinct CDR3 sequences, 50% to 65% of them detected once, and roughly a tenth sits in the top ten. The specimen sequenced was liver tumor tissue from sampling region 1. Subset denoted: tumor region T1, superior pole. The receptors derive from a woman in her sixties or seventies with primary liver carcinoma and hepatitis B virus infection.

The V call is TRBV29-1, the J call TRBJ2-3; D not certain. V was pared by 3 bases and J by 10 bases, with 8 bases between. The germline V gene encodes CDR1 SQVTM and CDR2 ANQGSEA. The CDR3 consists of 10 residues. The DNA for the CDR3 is TGCAGCGTTGATACCGATGCGCAGTATTTT. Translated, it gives CSVDTDAQYF.

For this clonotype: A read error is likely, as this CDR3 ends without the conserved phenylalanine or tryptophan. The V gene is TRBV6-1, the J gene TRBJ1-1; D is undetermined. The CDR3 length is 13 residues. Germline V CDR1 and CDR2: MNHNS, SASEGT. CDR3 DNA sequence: TGTGCCAGCAGTGAAAGTGAGAACACTAAAGCTTTCTAT. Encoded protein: CASSESENTKAFY.

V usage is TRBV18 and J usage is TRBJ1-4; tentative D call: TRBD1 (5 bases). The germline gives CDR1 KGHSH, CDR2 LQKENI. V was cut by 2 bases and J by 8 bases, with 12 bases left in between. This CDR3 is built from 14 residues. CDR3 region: CASSPGAVQEKLFF. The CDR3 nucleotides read TGTGCCAGCTCACCAGGGGCAGTGCAGGAAAAACTGTTTTTT.

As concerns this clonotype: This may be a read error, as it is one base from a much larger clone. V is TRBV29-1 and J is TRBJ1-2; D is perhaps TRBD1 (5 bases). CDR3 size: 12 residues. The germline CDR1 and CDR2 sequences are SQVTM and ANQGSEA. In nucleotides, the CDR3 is TGCATCGTTGGGGGGTTTAGCTATGGCTACACCTTC. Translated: CIVGGFSYGYTF.

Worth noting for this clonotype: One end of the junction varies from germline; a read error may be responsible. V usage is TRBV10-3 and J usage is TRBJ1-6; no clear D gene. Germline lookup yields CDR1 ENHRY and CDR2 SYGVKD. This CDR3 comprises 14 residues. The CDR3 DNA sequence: TGTGCCCTCAGTGAAGGTTTCCATAATTCACCCCTCCACTTT. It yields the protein CALSEGFHNSPLHF.

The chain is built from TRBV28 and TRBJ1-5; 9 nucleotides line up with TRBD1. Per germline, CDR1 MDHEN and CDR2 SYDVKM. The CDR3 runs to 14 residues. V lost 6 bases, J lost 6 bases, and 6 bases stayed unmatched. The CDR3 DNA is TGTGCCAGCAGATTGACAGGGGGAAGTCAGCCCCAGCATTTT. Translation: CASRLTGGSQPQHF.

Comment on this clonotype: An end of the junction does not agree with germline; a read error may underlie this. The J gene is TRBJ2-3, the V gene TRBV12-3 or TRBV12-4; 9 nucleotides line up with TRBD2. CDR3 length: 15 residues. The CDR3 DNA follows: TGTGTCAGCAGTTCCTGGCTAGCGGGGTTGGATACGCAGTATTTT. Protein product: CVSSSWLAGLDTQYF.

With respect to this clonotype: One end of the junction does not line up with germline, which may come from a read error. The chain's CDR3 is CASSSGPRGRVTDGYTF. CDR3 nucleotide sequence: TGTGCCAGCAGCTCTGGCCCCCGGGGCCGGGTAACTGATGGCTACACTTTC. This chain links TRBV11-3 with TRBJ1-2; D is perhaps TRBD1 (5 bases). Per the germline V gene, CDR1 is SGHNT and CDR2 is YENEEA. The CDR3 sequence is 17 residues long.

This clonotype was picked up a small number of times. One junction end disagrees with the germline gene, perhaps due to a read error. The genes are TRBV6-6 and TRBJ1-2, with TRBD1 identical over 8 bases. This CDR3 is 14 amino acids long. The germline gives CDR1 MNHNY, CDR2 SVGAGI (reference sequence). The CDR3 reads CASRGRGPDYGYAF. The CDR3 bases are TGTGCCAGCAGAGGCAGGGGGCCAGACTATGGCTACGCCTTC.

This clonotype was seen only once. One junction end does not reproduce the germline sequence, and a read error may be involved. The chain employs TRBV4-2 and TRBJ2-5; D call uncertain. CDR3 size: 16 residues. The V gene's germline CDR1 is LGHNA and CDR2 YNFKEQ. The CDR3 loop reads CVSSQAWRKVQETQYF. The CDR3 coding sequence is TGTGTCAGCAGCCAAGCCTGGCGGAAGGTCCAAGAGACCCAGTACTTC.

CDR3 DNA: TGTGCCATCAACGAGCGGTTCACAGATACGCAGTATTTT. As protein: CAINERFTDTQYF. The chain uses TRBV10-3 and TRBJ2-3; TRBD2 might be the D (5 bases). The CDR3 length is 13 residues. Germline CDR1 reads ENHRY; CDR2 reads SYGVKD. V gave up 7 bases and J gave up 2 bases, with 10 bases separating them.

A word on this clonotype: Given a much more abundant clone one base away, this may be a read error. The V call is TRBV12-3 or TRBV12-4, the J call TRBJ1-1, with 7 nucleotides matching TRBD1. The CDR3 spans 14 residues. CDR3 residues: CTSSPRTGTTEAFF. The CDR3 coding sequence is TGTACCAGCAGTCCCCGGACAGGTACCACTGAAGCTTTCTTT.

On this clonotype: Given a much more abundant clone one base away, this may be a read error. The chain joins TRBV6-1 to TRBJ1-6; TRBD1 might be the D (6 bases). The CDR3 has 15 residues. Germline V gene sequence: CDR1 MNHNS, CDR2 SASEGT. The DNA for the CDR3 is TGTGCCAGCAGTGTTACAGGGTCGTATAATTCACCCCACCACTTT. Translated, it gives CASSVTGSYNSPHHF.

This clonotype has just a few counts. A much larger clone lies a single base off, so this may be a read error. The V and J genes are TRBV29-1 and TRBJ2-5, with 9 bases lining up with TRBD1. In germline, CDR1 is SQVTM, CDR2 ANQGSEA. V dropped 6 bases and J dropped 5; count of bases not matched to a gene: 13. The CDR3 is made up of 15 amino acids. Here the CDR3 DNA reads TGCAGCGTACGTAAGGCGGGGACAGGGTACGAGACCCAGTACTTC. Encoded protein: CSVRKAGTGYETQYF.

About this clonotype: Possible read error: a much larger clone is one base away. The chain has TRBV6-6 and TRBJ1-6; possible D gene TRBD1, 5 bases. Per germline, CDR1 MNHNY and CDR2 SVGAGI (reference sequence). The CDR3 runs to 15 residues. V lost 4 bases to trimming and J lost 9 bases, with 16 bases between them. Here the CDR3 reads CASSSLLGGPSPLHF. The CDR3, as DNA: TGTGCCAGCAGTTCCCTTTTGGGGGGACCTTCACCCCTCCACTTT.

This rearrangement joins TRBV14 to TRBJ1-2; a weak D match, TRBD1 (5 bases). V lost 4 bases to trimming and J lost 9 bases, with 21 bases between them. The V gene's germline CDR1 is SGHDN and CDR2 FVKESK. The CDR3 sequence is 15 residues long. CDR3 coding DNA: TGTGCCAGCAGCCTTCCCGGGACTCTGACCCATAGCTACACCTTC. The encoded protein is CASSLPGTLTHSYTF. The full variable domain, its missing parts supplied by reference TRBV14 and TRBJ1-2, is EAGVTQFPSHSVIEKGQTVTLRCDPISGHDNLYWYRRVMGKEIKFLLHFVKESKQDESGMPNNRFLAERTGGTYSTLKVQPAELEDSGVYFCASSLPGTLTHSYTFGSGTRLTVV.

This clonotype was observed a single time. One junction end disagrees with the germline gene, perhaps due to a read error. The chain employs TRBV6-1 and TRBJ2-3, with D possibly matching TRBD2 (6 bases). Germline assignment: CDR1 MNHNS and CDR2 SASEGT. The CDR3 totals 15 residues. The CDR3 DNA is TGTGCCAGTCAAGTAGCCCTTACTAGCACAGATACGCAGTGTTTT. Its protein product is CASQVALTSTDTQCF.

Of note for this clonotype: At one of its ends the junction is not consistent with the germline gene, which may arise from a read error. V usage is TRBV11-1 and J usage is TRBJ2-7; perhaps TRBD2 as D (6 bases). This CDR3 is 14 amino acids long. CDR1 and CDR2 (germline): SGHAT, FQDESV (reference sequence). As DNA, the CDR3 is TGTGCCAACAGCAACCTCGGGACTTACTACGAGCAGTACTTC. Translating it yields CANSNLGTYYEQYF.

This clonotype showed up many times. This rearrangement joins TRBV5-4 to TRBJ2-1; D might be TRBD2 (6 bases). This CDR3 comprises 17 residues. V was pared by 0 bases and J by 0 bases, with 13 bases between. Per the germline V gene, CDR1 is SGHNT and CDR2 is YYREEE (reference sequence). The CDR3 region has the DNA TGTGCCAGCAGCTTGGGCCCCGGGAGTTCCTCCTACAATGAGCAGTTCTTC. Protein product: CASSLGPGSSSYNEQFF.

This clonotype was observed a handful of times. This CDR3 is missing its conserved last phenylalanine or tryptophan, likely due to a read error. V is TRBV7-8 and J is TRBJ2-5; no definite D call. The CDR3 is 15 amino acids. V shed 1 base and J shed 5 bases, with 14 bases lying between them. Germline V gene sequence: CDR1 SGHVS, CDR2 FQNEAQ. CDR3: CASSLVGFSGETQYL. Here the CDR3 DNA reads TGTGCCAGCAGCTTAGTCGGGTTCAGTGGGGAGACCCAGTACCTC.

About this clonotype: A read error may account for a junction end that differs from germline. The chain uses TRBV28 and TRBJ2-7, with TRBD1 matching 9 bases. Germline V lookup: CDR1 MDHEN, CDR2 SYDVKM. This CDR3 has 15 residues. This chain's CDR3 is CASRLGQGLSYEQYF. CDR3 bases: TGTGCCAGCAGACTAGGACAGGGGCTCTCCTACGAGCAATACTTC. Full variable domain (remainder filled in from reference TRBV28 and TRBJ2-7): DVKVTQSSRYLVKRTGEKVFLECVQDMDHENMFWYRQDPGLGLRLIYFSYDVKMKEKGDIPEGYSVSREKKERFSLILESASTNQTSMYLCASRLGQGLSYEQYFGPGTRLTVT.

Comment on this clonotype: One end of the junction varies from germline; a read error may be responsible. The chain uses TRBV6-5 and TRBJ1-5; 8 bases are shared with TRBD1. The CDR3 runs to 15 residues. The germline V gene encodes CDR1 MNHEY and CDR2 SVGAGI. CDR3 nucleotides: TGTGCCAGCATTAAACAGGGGGTTGGCAATCAGCCCAAGCATTTT. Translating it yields CASIKQGVGNQPKHF.

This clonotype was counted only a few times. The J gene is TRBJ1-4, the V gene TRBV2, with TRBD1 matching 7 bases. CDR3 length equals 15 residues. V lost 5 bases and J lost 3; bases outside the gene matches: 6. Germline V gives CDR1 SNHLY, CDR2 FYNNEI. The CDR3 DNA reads TGTGCCAGCAGTTACAGGGGAAAGTCTAATGAAAAACTGTTTTTT. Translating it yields CASSYRGKSNEKLFF.

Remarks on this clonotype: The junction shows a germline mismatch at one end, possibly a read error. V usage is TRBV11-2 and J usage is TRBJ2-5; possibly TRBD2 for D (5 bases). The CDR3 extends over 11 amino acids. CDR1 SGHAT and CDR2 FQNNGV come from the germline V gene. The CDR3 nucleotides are TGTGCCAGCAGCCCCTGGGAGACCCATTACTTC. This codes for CASSPWETHYF.

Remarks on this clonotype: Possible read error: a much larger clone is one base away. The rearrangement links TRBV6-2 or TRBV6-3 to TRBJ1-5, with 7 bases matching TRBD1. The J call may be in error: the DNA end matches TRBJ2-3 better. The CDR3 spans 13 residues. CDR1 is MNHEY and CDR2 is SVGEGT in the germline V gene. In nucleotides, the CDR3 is TGTGCCAGCAGCCAGGGGGTTGGTCAGCCCCAGTATTTT. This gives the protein CASSQGVGQPQYF.

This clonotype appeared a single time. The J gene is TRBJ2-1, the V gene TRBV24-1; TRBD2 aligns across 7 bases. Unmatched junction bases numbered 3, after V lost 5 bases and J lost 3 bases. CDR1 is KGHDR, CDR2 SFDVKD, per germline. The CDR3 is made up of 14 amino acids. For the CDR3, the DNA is TGTGCCACCAGTGTGGCGGGGGTCTACAATGAGCAGTTCTTC. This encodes CATSVAGVYNEQFF.

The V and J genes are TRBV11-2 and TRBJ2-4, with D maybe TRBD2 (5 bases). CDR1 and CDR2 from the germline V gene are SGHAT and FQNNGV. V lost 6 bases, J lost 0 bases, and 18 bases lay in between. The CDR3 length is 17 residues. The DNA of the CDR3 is TGTGCCAGCAGTTTATCTACCGAGGACTTAGCCAAAAACATTCAGTACTTC. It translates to CASSLSTEDLAKNIQYF.

CDR3 sequence reads: CASSRGNKQFF. The CDR3 nucleotides are TGTGCCAGCTCAAGGGGAAATAAGCAGTTCTTC. The chain carries TRBV18 and TRBJ2-1; a weak D match, TRBD1 (5 bases). The CDR3 totals 11 residues. Per germline, CDR1 KGHSH and CDR2 LQKENI. The V end lost 5 bases, the J end lost 11 bases, and 10 bases lay between the germline ends.

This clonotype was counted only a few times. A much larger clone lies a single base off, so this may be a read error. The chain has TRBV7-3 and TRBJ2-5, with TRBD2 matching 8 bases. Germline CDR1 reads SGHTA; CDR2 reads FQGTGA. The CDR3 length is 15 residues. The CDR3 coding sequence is TGTGCCAGCAGCTCGGCGGGAGGATTCCAAGAGACCCAGTGCTTC. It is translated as CASSSAGGFQETQCF.